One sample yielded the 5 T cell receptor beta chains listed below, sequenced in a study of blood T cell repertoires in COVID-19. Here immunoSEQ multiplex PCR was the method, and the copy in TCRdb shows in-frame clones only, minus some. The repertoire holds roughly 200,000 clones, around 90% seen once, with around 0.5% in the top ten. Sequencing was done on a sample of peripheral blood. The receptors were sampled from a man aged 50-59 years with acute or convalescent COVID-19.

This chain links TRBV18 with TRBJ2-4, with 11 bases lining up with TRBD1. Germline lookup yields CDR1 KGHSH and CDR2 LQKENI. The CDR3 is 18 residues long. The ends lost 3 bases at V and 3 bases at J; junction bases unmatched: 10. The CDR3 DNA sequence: TGTGCCAGCTCACCTTCCGGGACAGGGGGAGGTGGCAAAAACATTCAGTACTTC. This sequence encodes CASSPSGTGGGGKNIQYF.

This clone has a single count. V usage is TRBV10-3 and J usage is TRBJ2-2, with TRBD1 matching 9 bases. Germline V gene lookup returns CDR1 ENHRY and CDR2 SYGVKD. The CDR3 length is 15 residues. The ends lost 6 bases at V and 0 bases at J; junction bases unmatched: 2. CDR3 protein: CAIRGDRANTGELFF. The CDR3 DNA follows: TGTGCCATCAGGGGGGACAGGGCGAACACCGGGGAGCTGTTTTTT.

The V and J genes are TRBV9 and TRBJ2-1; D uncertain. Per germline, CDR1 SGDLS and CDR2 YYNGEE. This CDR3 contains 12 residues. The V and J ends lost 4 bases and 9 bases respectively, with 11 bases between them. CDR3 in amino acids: CASSSQRSEQFF. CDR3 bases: TGTGCCAGCAGCTCACAGAGAAGTGAGCAGTTCTTC.

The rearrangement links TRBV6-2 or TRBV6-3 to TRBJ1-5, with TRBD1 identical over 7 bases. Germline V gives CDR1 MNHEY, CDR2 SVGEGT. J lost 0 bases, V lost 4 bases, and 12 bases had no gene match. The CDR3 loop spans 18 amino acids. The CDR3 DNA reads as TGTGCCAGCAGTTCCCAGCGCACAGGGGAGTATAGCAATCAGCCCCAGCATTTT. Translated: CASSSQRTGEYSNQPQHF.

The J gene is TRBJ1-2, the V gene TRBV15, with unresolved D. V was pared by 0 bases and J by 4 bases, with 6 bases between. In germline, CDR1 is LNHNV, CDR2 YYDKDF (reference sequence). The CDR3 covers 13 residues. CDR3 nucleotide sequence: TGTGCCACCAGCAGAGACATCGGCTATGGCTACACCTTC. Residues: CATSRDIGYGYTF.